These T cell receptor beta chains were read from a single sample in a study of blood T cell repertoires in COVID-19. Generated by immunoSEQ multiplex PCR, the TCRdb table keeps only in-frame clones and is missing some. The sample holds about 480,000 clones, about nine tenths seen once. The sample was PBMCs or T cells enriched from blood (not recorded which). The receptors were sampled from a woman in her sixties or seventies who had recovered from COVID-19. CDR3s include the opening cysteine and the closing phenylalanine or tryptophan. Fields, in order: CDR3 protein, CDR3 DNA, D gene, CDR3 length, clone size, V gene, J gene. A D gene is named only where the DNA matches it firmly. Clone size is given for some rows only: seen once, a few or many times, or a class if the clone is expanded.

CDR3aa: CASSGQGARNEQFF; CDR3nt: TGTGCCAGCAGCGGACAGGGGGCAAGGAATGAGCAGTTCTTC; d_gene: TRBD1; len: 14; abundance: once; v_gene: TRBV2; j_gene: TRBJ2-1
CDR3aa: CASSLGNRDHGYTF; CDR3nt: TGTGCCAGCAGCTTGGGCAACAGGGACCATGGCTACACCTTC; d_gene: NA; len: 14; abundance: NA; v_gene: TRBV7-9; j_gene: TRBJ1-2
CDR3aa: CASSSGSYGYTF; CDR3nt: TGTGCCAGCAGCTCTGGGAGCTATGGCTACACCTTC; d_gene: NA; len: 12; abundance: NA; v_gene: TRBV7-9; j_gene: TRBJ1-2
CDR3aa: CASSLYFRDRTNTEAFF; CDR3nt: TGCGCCAGCAGCTTGTATTTTAGGGACAGAACGAACACTGAAGCTTTCTTT; d_gene: TRBD1; len: 17; abundance: NA; v_gene: TRBV5-1; j_gene: TRBJ1-1
CDR3aa: CSGRSGVAEAFF; CDR3nt: TGCAGCGGCCGCTCGGGGGTTGCTGAAGCTTTCTTT; d_gene: NA; len: 12; abundance: NA; v_gene: TRBV29-1; j_gene: TRBJ1-1
CDR3aa: CSVDRAYGYTF; CDR3nt: TGCAGCGTTGACAGGGCCTATGGCTACACCTTC; d_gene: NA; len: 11; abundance: few; v_gene: TRBV29-1; j_gene: TRBJ1-2
CDR3aa: CASSFNNEQFF; CDR3nt: TGTGCCAGCAGCTTTAACAATGAGCAGTTCTTC; d_gene: NA; len: 11; abundance: once; v_gene: TRBV27; j_gene: TRBJ2-1
CDR3aa: CASSQNYQPQHF; CDR3nt: TGTGCCAGCAGCCAGAATTATCAGCCCCAGCATTTT; d_gene: NA; len: 12; abundance: few; v_gene: TRBV2; j_gene: TRBJ1-5
CDR3aa: CATEGGGYGYTF; CDR3nt: TGTGCCACCGAGGGTGGTGGGTATGGCTACACCTTC; d_gene: NA; len: 12; abundance: NA; v_gene: TRBV2; j_gene: TRBJ1-2
CDR3aa: CASRDRGLGNTIYF; CDR3nt: TGTGCCAGCAGGGACAGGGGGCTTGGAAACACCATATATTTT; d_gene: TRBD1; len: 14; abundance: NA; v_gene: TRBV2; j_gene: TRBJ1-3
CDR3aa: CASSRRLGGGSNEQFF; CDR3nt: TGTGCCAGCAGCCGCAGACTAGGCGGGGGGTCCAATGAGCAGTTCTTC; d_gene: TRBD2; len: 16; abundance: NA; v_gene: TRBV3-1/TRBV3-2; j_gene: TRBJ2-1
CDR3aa: CASSLQAPGGELFF; CDR3nt: TGTGCCAGCAGCTTGCAGGCTCCTGGCGGGGAGCTGTTTTTT; d_gene: NA; len: 14; abundance: NA; v_gene: TRBV5-6; j_gene: TRBJ2-2
CDR3aa: CASSPGLGGYNEQFF; CDR3nt: TGTGCCAGCTCACCAGGGCTAGGGGGATACAATGAGCAGTTCTTC; d_gene: NA; len: 15; abundance: few; v_gene: TRBV18; j_gene: TRBJ2-1
CDR3aa: CASSPAGVTGELFF; CDR3nt: TGTGCCAGCTCCCCGGCGGGGGTCACCGGGGAGCTGTTTTTT; d_gene: TRBD2; len: 14; abundance: few; v_gene: TRBV18; j_gene: TRBJ2-2
CDR3aa: CASSTDTVGAEAFF; CDR3nt: TGCGCCAGCAGCACCGACACGGTAGGGGCTGAAGCTTTCTTT; d_gene: NA; len: 14; abundance: few; v_gene: TRBV5-1; j_gene: TRBJ1-1
CDR3aa: CATSDDRGRGDYGYTF; CDR3nt: TGTGCCACCAGTGATGACAGGGGGCGCGGCGACTATGGCTACACCTTC; d_gene: TRBD1; len: 16; abundance: NA; v_gene: TRBV24-1; j_gene: TRBJ1-2
CDR3aa: CASSVNLGAANEKLFF; CDR3nt: TGTGCCAGCAGTGTAAATTTAGGGGCAGCTAATGAAAAACTGTTTTTT; d_gene: NA; len: 16; abundance: few; v_gene: TRBV6-1; j_gene: TRBJ1-4
CDR3aa: CASSLSLGVSGNTIYF; CDR3nt: TGTGCCAGCAGCTTAAGTCTCGGGGTCTCTGGAAACACCATATATTTT; d_gene: NA; len: 16; abundance: NA; v_gene: TRBV7-8; j_gene: TRBJ1-3